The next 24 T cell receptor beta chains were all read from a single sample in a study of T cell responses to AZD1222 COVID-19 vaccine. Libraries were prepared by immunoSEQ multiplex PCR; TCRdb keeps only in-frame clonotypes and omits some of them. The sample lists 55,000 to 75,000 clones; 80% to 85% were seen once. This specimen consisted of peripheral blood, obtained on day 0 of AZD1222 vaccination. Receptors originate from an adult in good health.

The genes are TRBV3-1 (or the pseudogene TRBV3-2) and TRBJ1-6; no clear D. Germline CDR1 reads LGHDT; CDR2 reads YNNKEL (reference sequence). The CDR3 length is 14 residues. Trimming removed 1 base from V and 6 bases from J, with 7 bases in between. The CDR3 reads CASSQGWLNSPLHF. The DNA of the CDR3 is TGTGCCAGCAGCCAAGGGTGGCTTAATTCACCCCTCCACTTT.

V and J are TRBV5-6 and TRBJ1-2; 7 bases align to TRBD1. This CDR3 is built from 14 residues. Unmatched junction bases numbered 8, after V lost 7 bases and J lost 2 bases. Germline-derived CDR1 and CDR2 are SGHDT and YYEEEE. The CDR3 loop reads CASETGHSNYGYTF. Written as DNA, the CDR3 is TGTGCCAGCGAGACAGGGCATTCCAACTATGGCTACACCTTC.

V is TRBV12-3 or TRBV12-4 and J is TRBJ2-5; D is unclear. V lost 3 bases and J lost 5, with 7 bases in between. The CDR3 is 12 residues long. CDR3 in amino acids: CASSFEIETQYF. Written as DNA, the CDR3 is TGTGCCAGCAGTTTTGAGATTGAGACCCAGTACTTC.

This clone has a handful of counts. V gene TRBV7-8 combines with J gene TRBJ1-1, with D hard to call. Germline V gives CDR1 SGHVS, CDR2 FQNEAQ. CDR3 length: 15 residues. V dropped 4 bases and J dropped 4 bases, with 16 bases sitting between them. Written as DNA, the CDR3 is TGTGCCAGCAGCTGGGAACCCTTTCGGGTCACTGAAGCTTTCTTT. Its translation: CASSWEPFRVTEAFF.

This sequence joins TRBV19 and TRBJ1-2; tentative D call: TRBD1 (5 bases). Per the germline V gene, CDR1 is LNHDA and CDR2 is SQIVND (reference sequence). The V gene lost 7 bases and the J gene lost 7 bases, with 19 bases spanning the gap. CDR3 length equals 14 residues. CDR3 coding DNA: TGTGCCAGTAACCCGAATACAGGTTTTGGTGGCTACACCTTC. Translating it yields CASNPNTGFGGYTF.

CDR3 sequence reads: CASGLGGGIQPQHF. CDR3 DNA: TGTGCTAGTGGTTTGGGTGGAGGGATACAGCCCCAGCATTTT. The chain couples TRBV12-5 to TRBJ1-5; D is unclear. Trimming pared 1 base from V and 7 bases from J, leaving 11 bases between. This CDR3 contains 14 residues. CDR1 LGHNT and CDR2 FRNRAP come from the germline V gene. The entire variable domain, with the rest obtained from reference TRBV12-5 and TRBJ1-5, is as follows: DARVTQTPRHKVTEMGQEVTMRCQPILGHNTVFWYRQTMMQGLELLAYFRNRAPLDDSGMPKDRFSAEMPDATLATLKIQPSEPRDSAVYFCASGLGGGIQPQHFGDGTRLSIL.

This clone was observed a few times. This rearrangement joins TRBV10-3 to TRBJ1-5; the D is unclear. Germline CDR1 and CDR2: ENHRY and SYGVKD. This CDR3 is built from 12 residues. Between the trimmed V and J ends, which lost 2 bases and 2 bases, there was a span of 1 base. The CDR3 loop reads CAISEGNQPQHF. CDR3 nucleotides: TGTGCCATCAGTGAGGGCAATCAGCCCCAGCATTTT.

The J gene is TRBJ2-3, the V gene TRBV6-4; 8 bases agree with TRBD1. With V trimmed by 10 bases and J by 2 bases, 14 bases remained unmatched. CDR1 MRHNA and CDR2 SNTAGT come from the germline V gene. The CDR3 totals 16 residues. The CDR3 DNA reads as TGTGCCACCAGCCGGGACAGGAGTCATTACACAGATACGCAGTATTTT. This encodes CATSRDRSHYTDTQYF.

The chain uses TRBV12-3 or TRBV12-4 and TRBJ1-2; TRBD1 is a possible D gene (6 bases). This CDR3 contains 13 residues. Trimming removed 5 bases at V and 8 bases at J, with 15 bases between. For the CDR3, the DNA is TGTGCCAGCAGTCAAAACAGGGTTACGGGCTACACCTTC. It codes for CASSQNRVTGYTF.

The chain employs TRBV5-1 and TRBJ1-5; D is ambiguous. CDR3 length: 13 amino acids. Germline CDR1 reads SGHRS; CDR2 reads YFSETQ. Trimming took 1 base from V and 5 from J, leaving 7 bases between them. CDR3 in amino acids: CASSLTVDQPQHF. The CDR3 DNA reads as TGCGCCAGCAGCTTGACAGTCGATCAGCCCCAGCATTTT.

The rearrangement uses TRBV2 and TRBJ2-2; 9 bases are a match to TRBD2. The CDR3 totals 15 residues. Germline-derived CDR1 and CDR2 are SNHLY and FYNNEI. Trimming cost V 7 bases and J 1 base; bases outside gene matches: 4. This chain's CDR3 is CASNPSGVNTGELFF. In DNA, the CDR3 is TGTGCCAGCAACCCTAGCGGGGTGAACACCGGGGAGCTGTTTTTT. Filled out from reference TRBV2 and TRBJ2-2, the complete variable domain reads EPEVTQTPSHQVTQMGQEVILRCVPISNHLYFYWYRQILGQKVEFLVSFYNNEISEKSEIFDDQFSVERPDGSNFTLKIRSTKLEDSAMYFCASNPSGVNTGELFFGEGSRLTVL.

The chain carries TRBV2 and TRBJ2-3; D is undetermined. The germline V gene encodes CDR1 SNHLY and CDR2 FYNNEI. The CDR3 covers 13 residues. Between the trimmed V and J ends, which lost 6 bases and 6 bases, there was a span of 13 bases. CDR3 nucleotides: TGTGCCAGCAGCGAGGCTTCACGGGATACGCAGTATTTT. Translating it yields CASSEASRDTQYF.

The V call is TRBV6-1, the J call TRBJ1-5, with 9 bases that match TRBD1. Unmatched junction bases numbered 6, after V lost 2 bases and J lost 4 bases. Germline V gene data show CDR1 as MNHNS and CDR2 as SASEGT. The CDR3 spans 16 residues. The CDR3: CASSEMGTGINQPQHF. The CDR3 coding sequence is TGTGCCAGCAGTGAAATGGGGACAGGGATTAATCAGCCCCAGCATTTT.

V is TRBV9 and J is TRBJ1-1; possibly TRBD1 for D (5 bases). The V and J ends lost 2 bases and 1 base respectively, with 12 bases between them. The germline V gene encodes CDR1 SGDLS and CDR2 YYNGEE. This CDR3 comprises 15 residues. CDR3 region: CASSVGPGGNTEAFF. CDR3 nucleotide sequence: TGTGCCAGCAGCGTTGGCCCCGGGGGGAACACTGAAGCTTTCTTT.

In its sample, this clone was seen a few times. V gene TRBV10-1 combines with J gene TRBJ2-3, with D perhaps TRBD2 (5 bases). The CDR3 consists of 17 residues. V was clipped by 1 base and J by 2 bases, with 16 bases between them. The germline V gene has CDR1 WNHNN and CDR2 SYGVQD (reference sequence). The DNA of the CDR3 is TGCGCCAGCAGTGAGTTGATCGGGGTTGGGTCCACAGATACGCAGTATTTT. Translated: CASSELIGVGSTDTQYF.

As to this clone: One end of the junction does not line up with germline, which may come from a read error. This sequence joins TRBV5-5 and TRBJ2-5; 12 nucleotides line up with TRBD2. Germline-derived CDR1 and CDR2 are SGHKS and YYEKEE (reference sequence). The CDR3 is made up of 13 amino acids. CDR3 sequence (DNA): TGTGCCAGCAGCTTGTCCCGGACTAGCGGGGTGAACTTC. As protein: CASSLSRTSGVNF. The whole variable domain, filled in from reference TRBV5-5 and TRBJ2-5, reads DAGVTQSPTHLIKTRGQQVTLRCSPISGHKSVSWYQQVLGQGPQFIFQYYEKEERGRGNFPDRFSARQFPNYSSELNVNALLLGDSALYLCASSLSRTSGVNFGPGTRLLVL.

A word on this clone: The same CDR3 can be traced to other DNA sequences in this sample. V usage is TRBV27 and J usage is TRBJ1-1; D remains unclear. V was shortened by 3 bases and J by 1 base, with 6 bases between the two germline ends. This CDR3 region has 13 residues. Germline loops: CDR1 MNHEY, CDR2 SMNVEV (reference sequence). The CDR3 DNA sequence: TGTGCCAGCAGTTTTAGACGGAACACTGAAGCTTTCTTT. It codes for CASSFRRNTEAFF.

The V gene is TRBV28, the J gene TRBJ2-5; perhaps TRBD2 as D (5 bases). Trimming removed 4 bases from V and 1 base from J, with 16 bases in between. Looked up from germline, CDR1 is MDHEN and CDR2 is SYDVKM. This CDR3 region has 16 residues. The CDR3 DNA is TGTGCCAGCAGTTCACCGGGGTCCCCGGCCCAAGAGACCCAGTACTTC. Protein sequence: CASSSPGSPAQETQYF.

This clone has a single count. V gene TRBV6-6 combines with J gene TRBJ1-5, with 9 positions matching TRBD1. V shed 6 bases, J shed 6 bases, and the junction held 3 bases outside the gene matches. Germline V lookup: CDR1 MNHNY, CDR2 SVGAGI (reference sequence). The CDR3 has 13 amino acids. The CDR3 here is CASSTGGSQPQHF. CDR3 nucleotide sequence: TGTGCCAGCAGCACAGGGGGCAGTCAGCCCCAGCATTTT.

This chain's CDR3 is CASRQAGWSYNEQFF. The CDR3 DNA is TGTGCCAGCAGGCAAGCGGGGTGGTCCTACAATGAGCAGTTCTTC. The chain is built from TRBV2 and TRBJ2-1; the match to TRBD2 covers 7 bases. The V gene's germline CDR1 is SNHLY and CDR2 FYNNEI. The CDR3 extends over 15 amino acids. V was pared by 6 bases and J by 1 base, with 6 bases of the junction left unmatched. Supplemented by reference TRBV2 and TRBJ2-1, the full variable domain reads EPEVTQTPSHQVTQMGQEVILRCVPISNHLYFYWYRQILGQKVEFLVSFYNNEISEKSEIFDDQFSVERPDGSNFTLKIRSTKLEDSAMYFCASRQAGWSYNEQFFGPGTRLTVL.

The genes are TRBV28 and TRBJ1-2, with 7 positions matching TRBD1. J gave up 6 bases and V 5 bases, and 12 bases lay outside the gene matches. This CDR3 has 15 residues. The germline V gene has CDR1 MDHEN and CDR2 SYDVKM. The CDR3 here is CASSARGRRTHGYTF. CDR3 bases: TGTGCCAGCAGTGCAAGGGGGCGAAGAACGCATGGCTACACCTTC.

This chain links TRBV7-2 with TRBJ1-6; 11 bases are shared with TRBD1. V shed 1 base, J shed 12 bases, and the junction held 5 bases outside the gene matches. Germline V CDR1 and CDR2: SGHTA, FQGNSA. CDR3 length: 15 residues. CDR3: CASSLEGTGGRPLHF. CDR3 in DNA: TGTGCCAGCAGCTTAGAGGGGACAGGGGGTAGACCCCTCCACTTT.

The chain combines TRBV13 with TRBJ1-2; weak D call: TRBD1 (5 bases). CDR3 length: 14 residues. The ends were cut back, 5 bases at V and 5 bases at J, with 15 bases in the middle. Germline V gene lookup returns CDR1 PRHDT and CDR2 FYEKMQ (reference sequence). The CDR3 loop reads CASSRPQESYGYTF. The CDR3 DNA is TGTGCCAGCAGCCGTCCACAGGAGTCGTATGGCTACACCTTC. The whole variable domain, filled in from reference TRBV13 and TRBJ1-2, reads AAGVIQSPRHLIKEKRETATLKCYPIPRHDTVYWYQQGPGQDPQFLISFYEKMQSDKGSIPDRFSAQQFSDYHSELNMSSLELGDSALYFCASSRPQESYGYTFGSGTRLTVV.

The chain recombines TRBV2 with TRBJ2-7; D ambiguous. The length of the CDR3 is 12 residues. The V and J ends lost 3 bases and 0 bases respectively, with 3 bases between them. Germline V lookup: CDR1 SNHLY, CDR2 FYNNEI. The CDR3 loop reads CASSDNSYEQYF. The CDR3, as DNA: TGTGCCAGCAGTGACAACTCCTACGAGCAGTACTTC.